What follows are 28 T cell receptor beta chains derived from one specimen sequenced in a study of PD-1 blockade in mismatch repair-deficient tumors. TCRdb's copy holds only in-frame clones and misses some; the assay was immunoSEQ multiplex PCR. In the table there are some 110,000 clones, 65% to 80% of which are singletons. The sample in question was peripheral blood, obtained roughly 13 months after starting pembrolizumab. These receptors all come from an adult with mismatch repair-deficient cancer.

The chain uses TRBV7-8 and TRBJ2-5, with 9 bases fitting TRBD2. The junction had 8 bases not matched to a gene; V was cut back by 5 bases and J by 1 base. The CDR3 length is 16 residues. CDR1 and CDR2 from the germline V gene are SGHVS and FQNEAQ. Written as DNA, the CDR3 is TGTGCCAGCAGCCCCCTTAGCGGGAGAGGCCAAGAGACCCAGTACTTC. Protein: CASSPLSGRGQETQYF.

The genes are TRBV30 and TRBJ2-1, with a weak D call TRBD1 (6 bases). The CDR3 extends over 14 amino acids. Germline CDR1 GTSNPN, CDR2 SVGIG (reference sequence). V lost 3 bases and J 8 bases, leaving 17 bases between the germline ends. The CDR3 DNA follows: TGTGCCTGGAGGGGAATGACAGGTCTGGATGAGCAGTTCTTC. Translating it yields CAWRGMTGLDEQFF.

The chain joins TRBV4-1 to TRBJ1-1; D call uncertain. The CDR3 covers 14 residues. Germline-derived CDR1 and CDR2 are MGHRA and YSYEKL. V was clipped by 4 bases and J by 1 base, with 10 bases between them. Here the CDR3 reads CASSLPNQNTEAFF. In DNA, the CDR3 is TGCGCCAGCAGCCTTCCTAACCAGAACACTGAAGCTTTCTTT.

This chain joins TRBV6-5 and TRBJ1-1; D remains unclear. V dropped 6 bases and J dropped 0 bases, with 14 bases sitting between them. Germline CDR1 MNHEY, CDR2 SVGAGI. The CDR3 is made up of 15 amino acids. The CDR3 sequence is CASRGWGSMNTEAFF. As DNA, the CDR3 is TGTGCCAGCAGGGGGTGGGGAAGCATGAACACTGAAGCTTTCTTT.

The rearrangement joins TRBV4-3 to TRBJ2-3; 10 positions match TRBD2. The V gene end was trimmed by 1 base and the J gene end by 3 bases; junction bases not matched to a gene: 22. The V gene's germline CDR1 is LGHNA and CDR2 YSLEER. This CDR3 spans 22 amino acids. CDR3 nucleotide sequence: TGCGCCAGCAGCCAAGTCAATGGAGGGCTAGCGGGAGTTAAAGTATGGACAGATACGCAGTATTTT. Encoded protein: CASSQVNGGLAGVKVWTDTQYF.

V usage is TRBV5-1 and J usage is TRBJ2-7; 8 bases map to TRBD2. Unmatched junction bases numbered 10, after V lost 2 bases and J lost 6 bases. The germline V gene encodes CDR1 SGHRS and CDR2 YFSETQ. The CDR3 spans 15 residues. The CDR3 reads CASSFQRGFQLEQYF. CDR3 nucleotides: TGCGCCAGCAGCTTCCAGCGGGGGTTTCAACTCGAGCAGTACTTC. The full variable domain, its missing parts supplied by reference TRBV5-1 and TRBJ2-7, is KAGVTQTPRYLIKTRGQQVTLSCSPISGHRSVSWYQQTPGQGLQFLFEYFSETQRNKGNFPGRFSGRQFSNSRSEMNVSTLELGDSALYLCASSFQRGFQLEQYFGPGTRLTVT.

V is TRBV18 and J is TRBJ2-2, with 7 bases matching TRBD1. Germline V CDR1 and CDR2: KGHSH, LQKENI. The CDR3 is made up of 12 amino acids. Trimming cost V 4 bases and J 8 bases; bases outside gene matches: 1. The CDR3 sequence: CASSQDRGELFF. CDR3 bases: TGTGCCAGCTCACAGGACAGGGGGGAGCTGTTTTTT.

CDR3 sequence (DNA): TGCGCCAGCAGTGAGCGTGGCAGGGGGCTTATCAATGAGCAGTTCTTC. Its translation is CASSERGRGLINEQFF. This sequence joins TRBV10-2 and TRBJ2-1; 8 bases align to TRBD1. Trimming took 2 bases from V and 6 from J; bases not matched to a gene: 9. The V gene's germline CDR1 is WSHSY and CDR2 SAAADI. This CDR3 contains 16 residues.

This chain uses TRBV9 with TRBJ2-2; no reliable D call. The CDR3 is 14 amino acids. V was clipped by 4 bases and J by 0 bases, with 7 bases between them. Germline CDR1 SGDLS, CDR2 YYNGEE. In DNA form, the CDR3 reads TGTGCCAGCAGCCGAGGACCGAACACCGGGGAGCTGTTTTTT. It encodes CASSRGPNTGELFF.

This rearrangement joins TRBV6-5 to TRBJ1-2, with D hard to call. V was clipped by 5 bases and J by 6 bases, with 13 bases between them. The CDR3 consists of 13 residues. Germline CDR1 reads MNHEY; CDR2 reads SVGAGI. The CDR3 reads CASSLYRGDGYTF. The CDR3 DNA reads TGTGCCAGCAGTCTATACCGAGGTGATGGCTACACCTTC.

The rearrangement links TRBV5-5 to TRBJ2-1; 11 nucleotides agree with TRBD2. Germline assignment: CDR1 SGHKS and CDR2 YYEKEE (reference sequence). The CDR3 contains 15 residues. With 4 bases clipped from V and 5 bases from J, the junction kept 5 bases outside the gene matches. CDR3 DNA: TGTGCCAGCAGCCTACTAGCGGGAGAACACAATGAGCAGTTCTTC. It yields the protein CASSLLAGEHNEQFF. Supplemented by reference TRBV5-5 and TRBJ2-1, the full variable domain reads DAGVTQSPTHLIKTRGQQVTLRCSPISGHKSVSWYQQVLGQGPQFIFQYYEKEERGRGNFPDRFSARQFPNYSSELNVNALLLGDSALYLCASSLLAGEHNEQFFGPGTRLTVL.

V and J are TRBV27 and TRBJ2-7; 13 bases agree with TRBD2. V was clipped by 6 bases and J by 6 bases; unmatched bases: 8. The CDR3 has 15 amino acids. CDR1 is MNHEY, CDR2 SMNVEV, per germline (reference sequence). CDR3 protein: CASRLPGLAGVEQYF. The CDR3 nucleotides are TGTGCCAGCAGACTCCCTGGACTAGCGGGAGTCGAGCAGTACTTC.

This chain uses TRBV11-1 with TRBJ2-1, with 12 bases aligning to TRBD2. Trimming cost V 5 bases and J 8 bases; bases outside gene matches: 7. The CDR3 runs to 15 residues. Germline V gene lookup returns CDR1 SGHAT and CDR2 FQDESV (reference sequence). The CDR3 region has the DNA TGTGCCAGCAGCCCTCGGACTAGCGGGATAGATGAGCAGTTCTTC. The encoded protein is CASSPRTSGIDEQFF.

The chain links TRBV18 to TRBJ2-2; TRBD1 agrees at 7 bases. Germline CDR1 is KGHSH and CDR2 is LQKENI. The CDR3 consists of 14 residues. The V segment lost 3 bases and the J segment 6 bases; nucleotides outside the gene matches: 4. CDR3 nucleotides: TGTGCCAGCTCACCTGACAGGGCGGCCGGGGAGCTGTTTTTT. The encoded protein is CASSPDRAAGELFF.

This CDR3 is CASSFRGATYNEQFF. DNA for the CDR3: TGCGCCAGCAGCTTTCGGGGGGCAACCTACAATGAGCAGTTCTTC. V and J are TRBV5-1 and TRBJ2-1, with TRBD2 as a possible D gene (7 bases). The V gene's germline CDR1 is SGHRS and CDR2 YFSETQ. Trimming removed 2 bases from V and 2 bases from J, with 11 bases in between. CDR3 length: 15 residues.

The chain carries TRBV29-1 and TRBJ2-6; D is uncertain. This CDR3 is built from 13 residues. Deletions cut 4 bases from V and 4 bases from J, with 8 bases between. Germline V gene lookup returns CDR1 SQVTM and CDR2 ANQGSEA. The CDR3 sequence is CSVVVAGANVLTF. The CDR3 nucleotides are TGCAGCGTTGTAGTGGCCGGGGCCAACGTCCTGACTTTC.

The chain couples TRBV30 to TRBJ2-3; 7 bases map to TRBD2. Losses at the gene ends were 2 bases for V and 1 base for J; bases not matched to a gene: 6. CDR3 length equals 15 residues. Germline-derived CDR1 and CDR2 are GTSNPN and SVGIG (reference sequence). The CDR3 region has the DNA TGTGCCTGGAGTACAAGGGCGGGGGGCACAGATACGCAGTATTTT. Translated: CAWSTRAGGTDTQYF.

The genes are TRBV4-1 and TRBJ1-2; 7 bases are shared with TRBD1. The junction had 10 bases not matched to a gene; V was cut back by 4 bases and J by 2 bases. Germline V lookup: CDR1 MGHRA, CDR2 YSYEKL. The CDR3 loop spans 16 amino acids. This CDR3 is CASSLDWTGLNYGYTF. The CDR3 DNA reads as TGCGCCAGCAGCCTAGATTGGACAGGATTAAACTATGGCTACACCTTC.

The V and J genes are TRBV19 and TRBJ1-3; tentatively, D is TRBD1 (5 bases). The germline CDR1 and CDR2 sequences are LNHDA and SQIVND (reference sequence). The CDR3 totals 16 residues. V lost 6 bases and J 4 bases, leaving 19 bases between the germline ends. The CDR3 reads CASRPTGAGVGNTIYF. The CDR3 coding sequence is TGTGCCAGTAGACCTACCGGGGCAGGAGTGGGAAACACCATATATTTT.

The gene calls are TRBV18 and TRBJ2-1; 7 bases are shared with TRBD2. The germline CDR1 and CDR2 sequences are KGHSH and LQKENI. Trimming cost V 1 base and J 7 bases; bases outside gene matches: 13. The CDR3 spans 17 residues. The DNA for the CDR3 is TGTGCCAGCTCACCACTGGTTGTAACGGGAGGTTATAATGAGCAGTTCTTC. Translating it yields CASSPLVVTGGYNEQFF.

The chain combines TRBV7-2 with TRBJ2-1; 10 nucleotides agree with TRBD2. Germline assignment: CDR1 SGHTA and CDR2 FQGNSA. The CDR3 is 16 residues long. Losses at the gene ends were 5 bases for V and 9 bases for J; bases not matched to a gene: 13. CDR3 coding DNA: TGTGCCAGCAGCACAGCCCTCAGCGGGAGGGCCCTTGAGCAGTTCTTC. This codes for CASSTALSGRALEQFF. Together with reference TRBV7-2 and TRBJ2-1, the CDR3 gives the full variable domain: GAGVSQSPSNKVTEKGKDVELRCDPISGHTALYWYRQSLGQGLEFLIYFQGNSAPDKSGLPSDRFSAERTGGSVSTLTIQRTQQEDSAVYLCASSTALSGRALEQFFGPGTRLTVL.

This sequence joins TRBV9 and TRBJ1-3, with D possibly TRBD1 on 6 matching bases. In germline, CDR1 is SGDLS, CDR2 YYNGEE. V was trimmed by 4 bases and J by 0 bases, leaving 17 bases between them. The CDR3 contains 17 residues. Here the CDR3 DNA reads TGTGCCAGCAGCCGAATACAGGGCGGATTCTCTGGAAACACCATATATTTT. It yields the protein CASSRIQGGFSGNTIYF.

On this clone itself: One end of the junction does not line up with germline, which may come from a read error. V is TRBV7-7 and J is TRBJ2-5; 8 bases align to TRBD1. The closer fit of TRBJ2-7 to the DNA end suggests the J call may be wrong. This CDR3 contains 14 residues. Germline lookup yields CDR1 SSHAT and CDR2 FNYEAQ (reference sequence). The CDR3 region is CASSIGQGFYEQYF. CDR3 in DNA: TGTGCTAGCAGCATTGGACAGGGATTCTACGAGCAGTACTTC.

A single count supports this clone. The V call is TRBV6-5, the J call TRBJ2-7; D is possibly TRBD1 (6 bases). V lost 8 bases to trimming and J lost 0 bases, with 14 bases between them. Germline CDR1 is MNHEY and CDR2 is SVGAGI. The CDR3 totals 14 residues. CDR3 loop: CASVRGVSSYEQYF. Written as DNA, the CDR3 is TGTGCCAGCGTCAGGGGTGTATCCTCCTACGAGCAGTACTTC.

The chain couples TRBV30 to TRBJ2-5, with 11 bases aligning to TRBD2. Unmatched junction bases numbered 7, after V lost 0 bases and J lost 1 base. The CDR3 length is 17 residues. Germline CDR1 reads GTSNPN; CDR2 reads SVGIG (reference sequence). CDR3 amino acids: CAWSVPSGRNLQETQYF. The CDR3 coding sequence is TGTGCCTGGAGTGTCCCTAGCGGGAGGAACCTCCAAGAGACCCAGTACTTC.

This rearrangement joins TRBV7-6 to TRBJ2-1; weak D call: TRBD2 (6 bases). Trimming cost V 5 bases and J 10 bases, with 12 bases left between them. Germline loops: CDR1 SGHVS, CDR2 FNYEAQ. CDR3 length: 12 residues. In DNA, the CDR3 is TGTGCCAGCAGCCCCAATGGGGGGGAGCAGTTCTTC. As protein: CASSPNGGEQFF.

The CDR3 bases are TGTGCCAGCAGCCCCATCGCGGGGGTCGGAGAGCAGTACTTC. Encoded protein: CASSPIAGVGEQYF. This rearrangement joins TRBV25-1 to TRBJ2-7; 7 nucleotides line up with TRBD2. Germline-derived CDR1 and CDR2 are MGHDK and SYGVNS. The CDR3 spans 14 residues. V lost 6 bases to trimming and J lost 7 bases; unmatched junction nucleotides: 12.

The chain recombines TRBV5-1 with TRBJ2-5, with D unresolved. Germline CDR1 and CDR2: SGHRS and YFSETQ. Trimming took 0 bases from V and 5 from J, leaving 14 bases between them. CDR3 length: 15 amino acids. CDR3 in DNA: TGCGCCAGCAGCTTGGGGTCTAGTAAGGCTGAGACCCAGTACTTC. Its translation is CASSLGSSKAETQYF.